The sequence of this T cell receptor (beta chain) was determined in a study of blood T cell repertoires in COVID-19 (dated by TCRdb to about 2020). For the study in its entirety: Samples from collaborators originated in the United States, Italy and Spain and spanned both the acute and convalescent phases of COVID-19. The material from the prospective study consisted of cDNA or gDNA derived from T cells, B-cell-depleted T cells, or PBMCs. The dataset comprised deeply sampled blood TCRbeta repertoires from subjects exposed to, actively infected with, or recovered from COVID-19. A freely available public database, intended as a resource for researchers studying the immune response to SARS-CoV-2, is where the repertoires were released. Samples came from the ongoing ImmuneRACE study (first 160 participants) plus 1,254 subjects from 6 global collaborators. A de-identified subject ID, COVID-19 status, age in years and sex were almost always included in the sample metadata. HLA class I and class II types, where available, came from metadata supplied by the sample provider rather than from assay-based typing.

Of note for this clone: Its specific antigen is unknown. Qualities for individual bases were not recorded, and no much larger clone is one base off.

Participants in the prospective study were aged roughly 18 to 89 years, lived in 20 to 30 United States geographic areas, and enrolled through a virtual design. To assign participants to cohorts, the prospective study relied on clinical history that participants themselves reported in a screening survey and a study questionnaire. For ImmuneRACE Cohort 3, a participant was defined as recovered based on two consecutive negative NP/OP PCR tests, clearance by a healthcare professional, or resolution of symptoms. In the prospective study, whole blood, serum and a nasopharyngeal or oropharyngeal swab were collected from each participant by mobile phlebotomists. Participants in the prospective study had the option to provide additional blood draws and questionnaires over a 2-month period. Before DNA extraction, prospective study blood samples were shipped either frozen or at room temperature. From the cysteine through the phenylalanine, the CDR3 covers 15 amino acids. Left in the record is the CDR3 DNA by itself, 45 bases read in frame from the first base. The germline V end is reduced by 1 base and the J end by 0 bases; junction bases left unmatched: 3. Sequences MNHNS (CDR1) and SASEGT (CDR2) are obtained from the germline V gene.

TCRbeta CDR3 regions were amplified from genomic DNA by means of the immunoSEQ Assay, a bias-controlled multiplex PCR. In the original analysis: Nucleated cell counts per sample were estimated from amplification of reference gene primers within the assay. Sequence reads were collapsed and filtered to measure the absolute abundance of every unique TCRbeta CDR3 rearrangement. Productive Simpson clonality was computed per sample as the square root of Simpson's diversity index over productive rearrangements. The table comes from immuneACCESS by way of TCRdb, which keeps in-frame sequences with V and J called. Part of the clones is missing from these tables; in studies checked, under half for an unresolved V gene and the rest for unknown reasons. V and J calls and clone size follow that table, whereas D and trimming were derived from the DNA. The sample has approximately 330,000 clones on record, roughly 91% of them singletons. Almost 9.5% of the sample is in the top ten clones.

The study at large found these results: The amount of clinical and demographic metadata varied by source and participant and was provided uncurated.

This receptor chain uses TRBV6-1 and TRBJ2-7, and TRBD2 aligns with 7 junction nucleotides. Material: PBMCs or T cells enriched from blood (not recorded which). The clonotype originates from a woman aged 30 to 39 who had recovered from COVID-19. The sequenced DNA is TGTGCCAGCAGTGAAGTTGGGACTAACTCCTACGAGCAGTACTTC. This is translated as CASSEVGTNSYEQYF.